What follows are 4 T cell receptor beta chains derived from one specimen sequenced in a study of PD-1 blockade in classical Hodgkin lymphoma. After autologous stem cell transplantation all patients relapsed, and prior brentuximab vedotin exposure differed between cohorts. Clones were sequenced by immunoSEQ multiplex PCR, and TCRdb holds only the in-frame ones, with some missing. The sample holds fewer than 25,000 clones, around 80% seen once. The specimen was peripheral blood mononuclear cells (PBMCs), collected before the second cycle of nivolumab. The receptors stem from a human donor with classical Hodgkin lymphoma.

Points on this clone: Likely a read error: the CDR3 ends without its conserved phenylalanine or tryptophan. It is unclear where the CDR3 begins or ends on the DNA, so no DNA is shown, and the CDR3 is as TCRdb lists it. CDR3: CASSLAGLAGGQTL. This chain connects TRBV7-2 to TRBJ2-7; TRBD2 reflects the table's D call only, with no check against the DNA. The CDR3 is 14 amino acids in total, end residues counted. In germline, CDR1 is SGHTA, CDR2 FQGNSA.

By frequency in the sample, this clone is medium-sized (0.01 to 0.1%). CDR3 region: CASSLGTGSHEQYF. DNA for the CDR3: TGTGCCAGCAGCTTAGGGACAGGGTCCCACGAGCAGTACTTC. This chain links TRBV11-2 with TRBJ2-7; 8 nucleotides align to TRBD1. This CDR3 contains 14 residues. V shed 1 base, J shed 5 bases, and the junction held 4 bases outside the gene matches. Looked up from germline, CDR1 is SGHAT and CDR2 is FQNNGV.

In this sample, this clone turned up once. The rearrangement links TRBV28 to TRBJ1-5; D remains ambiguous. Germline V lookup: CDR1 MDHEN, CDR2 SYDVKM. This CDR3 comprises 13 residues. V lost 3 bases and J lost 5, with 8 bases in between. This CDR3 is CASSFLYDQPQHF. The CDR3 nucleotides are TGTGCCAGCAGTTTTCTTTACGATCAGCCCCAGCATTTT.

The chain carries TRBV5-5 and TRBJ1-1; the D is unclear. V shed 0 bases and J shed 0 bases, with 9 bases lying between them. Germline CDR1 and CDR2: SGHKS and YYEKEE (reference sequence). CDR3 length equals 15 residues. The CDR3 DNA sequence: TGTGCCAGCAGCTTGGCCGCGGGGATGAACACTGAAGCTTTCTTT. Translation gives CASSLAAGMNTEAFF.